The rows below give T cell receptor beta chains drawn from one sample of a study of CD8 T cells in ankylosing spondylitis. One entry per CDR3 protein, called by TCRdb with MiXCR from the 5' RACE reads. In the table there are around 150,000 distinct CDR3 sequences, 40% to 50% of which are singletons. What was sequenced was synovial fluid, either unsorted or a sorted T cell fraction (not recorded which). These receptors were obtained from a male donor with ankylosing spondylitis. Each CDR3 is given with its conserved first and last residue.

CDR3: CASSLGTDQETQYF; J: TRBJ2-5; V: TRBV13
CDR3: CATALAGVDDTQYF; J: TRBJ2-3; V: TRBV4-2
CDR3: CSARGQRNTEAFF; J: TRBJ1-1; V: TRBV20-1
CDR3: CASSEPAGSHPRRIQYF; J: TRBJ2-4; V: TRBV28
CDR3: CASSLLAGTRETQYF; J: TRBJ2-5; V: TRBV5-5
CDR3: CASSLFVETQYF; J: TRBJ2-5; V: TRBV11-2
CDR3: CASSRDPGLRSTDTQYF; J: TRBJ2-3; V: TRBV4-3
CDR3: CASSQVLSYEQYF; J: TRBJ2-7; V: TRBV4-1
CDR3: CASSLRTDRNEKLFF; J: TRBJ1-4; V: TRBV7-9
CDR3: CASSLDRGPYNEQFF; J: TRBJ2-1; V: TRBV3-1
CDR3: CASRSTSGGAGTGELFF; J: TRBJ2-2; V: TRBV12-3/TRBV12-4
CDR3: CASSLCFGQGGEAFF; J: TRBJ1-1; V: TRBV28
CDR3: CASSQADRFSYEQYF; J: TRBJ2-7; V: TRBV4-2
CDR3: CASSVSERRWEQYF; J: TRBJ2-7; V: TRBV7-9
CDR3: CATSASSGGRQTQYF; J: TRBJ2-5; V: TRBV24-1
CDR3: CASSEALLVNTEAFF; J: TRBJ1-1; V: TRBV6-1
CDR3: CAIKGTRARRLTNEKLFF; J: TRBJ1-4; V: TRBV10-3